This TCR beta chain was identified in a study of CD4 T cells in relation to SARS-CoV-2 and coronaviruses. The CDR3 runs 15 residues. Germline assignment: CDR1 MDHEN and CDR2 SYDVKM. Trimming removed 3 bases at V and 1 base at J, with 11 bases between. A remark on this clone: Its target is unknown.

Sequenced by immunoSEQ multiplex PCR; TCRdb stores in-frame clones only, minus some. The sample contains about 37,000 clones, less than 85% of which appear only once. The chain couples TRBV28 to TRBJ2-3; D might be TRBD1 or TRBD2, each matching 6 bases. This clonotype originated in an adult with COVID-19. The sample consisted of naive CD4+ T cells from PBMCs, cultured in vitro. Subset specified: naive CD4+ T cells isolated by negative enrichment. CDR3 nucleotides: TGTGCCAGCAGTTTTCGGGGGCGCGGCACAGATACGCAGTATTTT. Its protein product is CASSFRGRGTDTQYF.